This TCR beta chain was profiled in a study of shared clonotypes between healthy human individuals (dated by TCRdb to the early 2020s). With regard to the full study: The cohort included a few men and a couple of women between 18 and 49 years of age. For each donor, CD4 naive and CD4 memory were each run on three plates, CD8 naive on two plates, and CD8 memory on one plate. The study deeply sequenced blood TCR repertoires of several healthy adults to estimate repertoire size and the extent of clonotype sharing between individuals. To increase sequencing depth and limit assay-specific biases, TCR repertoire library preparation and sequencing were carried out by different laboratories using diverse techniques. Each donor's leukapheresis produced roughly between about 0.85 and 10 billion PBMCs.

Using the deep immunoSEQ assay, TCR CDR3 regions were amplified from genomic DNA by multiplex PCR. Extracted genomic DNA from each cell subset was distributed evenly across all wells of several immunoSEQ 96-well plates, and each plate was treated as a replicate. For sorted subsets, roughly 200 ng genomic DNA, equal to about 30,000 T cell genomes, was loaded into each replicate PCR. Purified libraries were measured with a Qubit 3.0 fluorometer, size-checked on a Bioanalyzer 2100, and measured again with the KAPA Library Quantification kit. Each immunoSEQ 96-well plate was sequenced on its own single-read 150-cycle Illumina NextSeq 550 flow cell. The paper's processing steps were these. Because only junctional sequences without quality scores were contained in the immunoSEQ output, filtering matching that applied to full-length reads could not be performed. To assign V/J genes and CDR3, sequences were annotated against IMGT germline references using PyIR, a Python wrapper for IgBLAST v1.9. Any read was removed if the V/J assignment was weak (E-value above 1e-6), the CDR3 was missing, or the read contained stop codons, out-of-frame junctions, or ambiguous translated residues. V3J clonotypes were defined as sequences sharing the same inferred V gene, J gene, and CDR3 amino acid sequence. To compute the percentage overlap between repertoires, the number of shared unique clonotypes was divided by the size of the smaller repertoire. Repertoire richness was assessed with RTK rarefaction, the Chao1 estimator, and Recon v2.1 estimates of unobserved clonotypes. Generation probabilities were computed with OLGA for all TCRbeta clonotypes obtained by the gDNA method from several donors. TCRdb mirrors the immuneACCESS table, restricted to in-frame sequences. Some clones are absent from its copies; in checked studies, under half trace to an unresolved V gene, and the reason for the others is unknown. Clone size and V and J calls were adopted from that table, with D and trimming inferred from the DNA. This sample is represented by about 980,000 clones; approximately 80% of them were singletons. Over 1.3% of the sample lies in the top ten.

About this clone: Its recognized antigen is unknown. It has no much larger one-base neighbor in the sample; base qualities were not kept. Different DNA sequences within this sample yield the same CDR3.

What the research found in general, with its limitations: Even with the large sequencing depth, rarefaction of the sorted-subset datasets indicated that sequencing was incomplete. Pairwise subsampling led to the expectation that sequencing depth would affect the degree of clonotype sharing among donors. Naive subsets generally had larger estimated clonotype richness than memory subsets. Sampling was restricted to blood, and TCR repertoires in tissue are likely to differ from TCR repertoires in blood. The small number of donors limited the genetic and exposure-history diversity represented. Clonotypes shared by all four sorted-subset donors showed higher generation probabilities than non-shared clonotypes. Around 5.4% of naive CD4, 3.5% of naive CD8, approximately 2.2% of memory CD4, and 0.4% of memory CD8 clonotypes were shared across a few donors.

CDR1 SGHDT and CDR2 YYEEEE were looked up in the germline V gene. Trimming removed 1 base from V and 2 bases from J, leaving 4 bases between the germline ends. The CDR3 measures 13 amino acids from cysteine to phenylalanine. This entry keeps only the CDR3 DNA: 39 bases, framed from base 1. The donors were healthy, HIV-negative adults who had no recently reported acute infections or vaccinations. Every donor was a Caucasian adult residing in Nashville, Tennessee, USA. Magnetic negative selection was used to enrich CD4+ T cells, after which naive cells were positively selected on CD45RA and the negative fraction became the memory subset. After blood collection by leukapheresis, PBMCs were isolated using Ficoll-Histopaque density gradient centrifugation and then cryopreserved in the vapor phase of liquid nitrogen. Purity and quantity of every magnetically sorted T cell population were checked by analytical flow cytometry. From each sorted fraction, genomic DNA was isolated and quantified by UV absorbance on a Nanodrop 2000c.

Source material: memory CD4+ T cells sorted from blood. The sample's cell subset or site label is to be understood as: CD45RA-negative fraction. Recombination connected TRBV5-6 to TRBJ1-5, with the D gene uncertain. The source is a man between 18 and 29 years old in good health. The CDR3 protein: CASSLLGNQPQHF. The nucleotide sequence is TGTGCCAGCAGCTTGCTTGGCAATCAGCCCCAGCATTTT.